The subject of this entry is one T cell receptor beta chain. Its antigen is not identified. Alongside a J-beta primer mix, a sample-barcoded 5' primer served in a second PCR lasting about 7 to 11 cycles. TCRdb itself ran the 5' RACE reads through MiXCR, one entry per CDR3 protein. The sample shows 750,000 to 950,000 distinct CDR3 sequences, under 30% of them seen only once. This CDR3 spans 15 amino acids. CDR1 is MGHRA and CDR2 is YSYEKL in the germline V gene. Trimming pared 0 bases from V and 3 bases from J, leaving 12 bases between. These data originate in a study of blood T cells in healthy people across ages. Study observations and caveats: The unsorted PBMCs prevented any conclusive comparison of naive versus antigen-experienced cells. Total diversity from one million sequenced T cells was likely underestimated.

These data are also associated with another study on T cells of mothers and their children. From that report: Three healthy Caucasian mothers gave samples, and so did their six children.

The specimen was blood. The gene calls are TRBV4-1 and TRBJ2-7, with D possibly being TRBD1 (6 bases). This TCR was recovered from a boy aged 10-17 years in good health. The CDR3 DNA sequence: TGCGCCAGCAGCCAAGACCCAGGGGCCATCTACGAGCAGTACTTC. Protein product: CASSQDPGAIYEQYF.